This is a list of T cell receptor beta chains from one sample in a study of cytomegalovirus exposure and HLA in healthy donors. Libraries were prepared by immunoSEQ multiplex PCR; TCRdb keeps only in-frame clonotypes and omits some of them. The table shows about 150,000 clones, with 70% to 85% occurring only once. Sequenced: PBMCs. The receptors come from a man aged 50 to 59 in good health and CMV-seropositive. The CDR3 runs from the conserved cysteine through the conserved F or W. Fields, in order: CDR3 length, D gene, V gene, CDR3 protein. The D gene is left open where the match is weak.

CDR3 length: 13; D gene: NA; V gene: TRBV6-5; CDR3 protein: CASRLDWNTEAFF
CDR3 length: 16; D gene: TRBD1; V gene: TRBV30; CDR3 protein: CAWSVSRTGANEKLFF
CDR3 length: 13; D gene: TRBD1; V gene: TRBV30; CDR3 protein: CAWGGQGPEKLFF
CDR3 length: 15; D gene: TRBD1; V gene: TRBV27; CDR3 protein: CASSFGTGATDTQYF
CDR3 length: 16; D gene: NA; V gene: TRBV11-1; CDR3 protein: CASSLMGSRRGNEQFF
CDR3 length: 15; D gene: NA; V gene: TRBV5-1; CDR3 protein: CASSLAELAYNEQFF
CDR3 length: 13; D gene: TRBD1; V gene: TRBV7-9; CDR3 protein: CASSYTGVDGYTF
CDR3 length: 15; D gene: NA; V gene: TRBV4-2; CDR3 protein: CASSQGGGPQETQYF
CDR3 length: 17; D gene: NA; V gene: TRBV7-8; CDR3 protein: CASSLEALERTTDTQYF
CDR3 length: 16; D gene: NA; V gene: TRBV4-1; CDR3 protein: CASSQDPRPIYNEQFF
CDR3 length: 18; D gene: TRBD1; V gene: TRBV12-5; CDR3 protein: CASGPPGDRGRNTGELFF
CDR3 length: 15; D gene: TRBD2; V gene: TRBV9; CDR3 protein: CASSVGWGGPYEQYF
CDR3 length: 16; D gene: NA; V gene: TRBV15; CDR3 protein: CATSREGRGTSYEQYF
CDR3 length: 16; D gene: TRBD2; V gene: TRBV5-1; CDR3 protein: CASSSTPGLGDNEQFF
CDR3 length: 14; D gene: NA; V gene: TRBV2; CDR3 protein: CASSQGARGQPQHF
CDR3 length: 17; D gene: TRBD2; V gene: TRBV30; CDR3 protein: CAWSPGLAGSGAGELFF
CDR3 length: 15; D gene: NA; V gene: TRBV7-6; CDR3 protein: CASSSIQGPQETQYF
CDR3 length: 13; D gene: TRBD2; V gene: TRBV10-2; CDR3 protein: CASKVAGQETQYF
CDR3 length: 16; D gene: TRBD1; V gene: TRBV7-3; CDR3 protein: CASSLSEQGDTGELFF
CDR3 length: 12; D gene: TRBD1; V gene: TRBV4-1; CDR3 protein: CASSSTGFGYTF
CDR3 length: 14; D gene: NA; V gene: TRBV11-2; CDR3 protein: CASSLRDNQETQYF
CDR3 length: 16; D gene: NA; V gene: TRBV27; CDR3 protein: CASSAHIRTLNTEAFF
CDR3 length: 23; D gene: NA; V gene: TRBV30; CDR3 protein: CAWSAHRMIGTSETVDSYNEQFF
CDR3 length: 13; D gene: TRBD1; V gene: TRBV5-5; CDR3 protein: CASGTGTGDTQYF
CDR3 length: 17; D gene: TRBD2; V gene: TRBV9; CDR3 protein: CASSVAAGGAYTDTQYF
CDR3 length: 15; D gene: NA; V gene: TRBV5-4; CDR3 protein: CASSLNTGSGSPLHF
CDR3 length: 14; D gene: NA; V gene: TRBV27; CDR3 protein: CASSVIQGPGELFF
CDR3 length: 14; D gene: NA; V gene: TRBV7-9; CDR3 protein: CASSLAGSTDTQYF
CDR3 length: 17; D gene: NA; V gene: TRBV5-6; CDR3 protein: CASSLAGERGVRSPLHF
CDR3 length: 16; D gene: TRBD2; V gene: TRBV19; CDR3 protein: CASSIAEIAGAAELFF
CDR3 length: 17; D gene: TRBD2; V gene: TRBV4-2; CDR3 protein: CASSQDRGRANTGELFF
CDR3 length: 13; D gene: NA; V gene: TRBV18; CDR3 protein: CASSIKDAVEAFF
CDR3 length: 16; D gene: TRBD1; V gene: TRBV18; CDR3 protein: CASSPADRRGDTEAFF
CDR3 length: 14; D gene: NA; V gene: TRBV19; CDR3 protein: CASIPPGTREGYTF
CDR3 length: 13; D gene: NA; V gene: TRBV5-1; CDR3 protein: CASSLEGDYGYTF
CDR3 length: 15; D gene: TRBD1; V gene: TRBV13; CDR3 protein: CASSFSQTGDDGYTF
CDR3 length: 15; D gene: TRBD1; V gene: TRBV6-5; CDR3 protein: CASSYSGTVWDIQYF
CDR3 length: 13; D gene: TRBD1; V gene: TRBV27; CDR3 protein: CATRTGASYEQYF
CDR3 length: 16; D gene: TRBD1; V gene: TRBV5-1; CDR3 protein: CASSLVGQGSTDTQYF
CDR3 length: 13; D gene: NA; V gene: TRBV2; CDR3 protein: CASSEGQNYGYTF
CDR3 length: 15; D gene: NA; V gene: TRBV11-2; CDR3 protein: CASSLGAPSGNTIYF
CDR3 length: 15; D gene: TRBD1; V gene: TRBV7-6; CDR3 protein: CASSFDRGPTDTQYF
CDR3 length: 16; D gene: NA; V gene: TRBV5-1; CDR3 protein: CASSLPSWRERETQYF
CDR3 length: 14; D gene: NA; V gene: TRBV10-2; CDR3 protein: CASRKLEGRDEQFF
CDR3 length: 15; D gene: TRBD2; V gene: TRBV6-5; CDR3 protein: CASRLAGGAYNEQFF